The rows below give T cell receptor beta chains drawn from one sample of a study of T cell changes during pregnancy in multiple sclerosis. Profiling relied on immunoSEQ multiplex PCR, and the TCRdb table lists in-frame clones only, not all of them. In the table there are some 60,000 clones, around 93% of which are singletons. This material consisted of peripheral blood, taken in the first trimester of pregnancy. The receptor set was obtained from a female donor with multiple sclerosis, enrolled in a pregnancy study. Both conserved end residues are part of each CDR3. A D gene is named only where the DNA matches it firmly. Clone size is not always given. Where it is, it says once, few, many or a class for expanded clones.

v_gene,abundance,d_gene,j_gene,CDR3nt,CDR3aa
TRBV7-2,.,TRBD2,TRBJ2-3,TGTGCCAGCAGCTTAGGGGTCGGGGGGGCCTCAAGCACAGATACGCAGTATTTT,CASSLGVGGASSTDTQYF
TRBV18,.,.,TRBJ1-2,TGTGCCAGCTCACCAGCGCGGGGAAGCTATGGCTACACCTTC,CASSPARGSYGYTF
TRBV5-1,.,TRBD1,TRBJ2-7,TGCGCCAGCACTCCCGGGACAGGGGTGAATGAGTTTTACGAGCAGTACTTC,CASTPGTGVNEFYEQYF
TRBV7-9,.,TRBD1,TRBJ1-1,TGTGCCAGCAGCCCTGTTGGACAGGGGCGTACTGAAGCTTTCTTT,CASSPVGQGRTEAFF
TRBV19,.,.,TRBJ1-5,TGTGCCAGTAGCTACACCATCAAAGACAGTCAGCCCCAGCATTTT,CASSYTIKDSQPQHF
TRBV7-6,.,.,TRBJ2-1,TGTGCCAGCAGCTCCCGAGGGAATGAGCAGTTCTTC,CASSSRGNEQFF
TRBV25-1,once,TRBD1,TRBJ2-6,TGTGCCAGCCTGGGACAGGGCGTGTCTGGGGCCAACGTCCTGACTTTC,CASLGQGVSGANVLTF
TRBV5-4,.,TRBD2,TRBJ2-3,TGTGCCAGCAGCCTCGGACTAGCGGAGAGCACAGATACGCAGTATTTT,CASSLGLAESTDTQYF
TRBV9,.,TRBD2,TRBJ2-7,TGTGCCAGCAGCGCTAGCGGGAGCTACGAGCAGTACTTC,CASSASGSYEQYF
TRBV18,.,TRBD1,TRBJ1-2,TGTGCCAGCTCACCCCTGGGACAGGACTATGGCTACACCTTC,CASSPLGQDYGYTF
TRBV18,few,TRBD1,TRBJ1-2,TGTGCCAGCTCAACGACAGGGTACGGCTACACCTTC,CASSTTGYGYTF
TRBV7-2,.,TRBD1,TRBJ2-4,TGTGCCAGCAGCTATCGGACAGGAGAGAACATTCAGTACTTC,CASSYRTGENIQYF
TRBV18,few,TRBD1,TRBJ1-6,TGTGCCAGCTCACCAGGGACAGGGGTTAGATCACCCCTCCACTTT,CASSPGTGVRSPLHF
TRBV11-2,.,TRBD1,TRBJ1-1,TGTGCCAGCAGCTTAACAGGGGGCCCGAGCACTGAAGCTTTCTTT,CASSLTGGPSTEAFF
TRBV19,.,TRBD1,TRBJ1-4,TGTGCCAGTAGGGTCGGAGGGGGCGTAAAGAGGACTAATGAAAAACTGTTTTTT,CASRVGGGVKRTNEKLFF
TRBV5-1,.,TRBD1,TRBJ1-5,TGCGCCAGCAGCTCCGGACAGGGAGGAAATCAGCCCCAGCATTTT,CASSSGQGGNQPQHF
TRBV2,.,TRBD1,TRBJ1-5,TGTGCCTCAGGGGGCGTCGATAGCAATCAGCCCCAGCATTTT,CASGGVDSNQPQHF
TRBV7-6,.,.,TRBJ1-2,TGTGCCAGCAGCCCTATGGGGCAGGGAACAGTTGGCTACACCTTC,CASSPMGQGTVGYTF
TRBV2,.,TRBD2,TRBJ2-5,TGTGCCAGCAGTGAAGGACCCGGGAGGGGGCAGTACTTC,CASSEGPGRGQYF
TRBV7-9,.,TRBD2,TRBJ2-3,TGTGCCAGCAGCTTAGGGACTAGCGGGGCAGATACGCAGTATTTT,CASSLGTSGADTQYF
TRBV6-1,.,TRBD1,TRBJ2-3,TGTGCCAGCAGCATGGGACAGGGCCCAGATACGCAGTATTTT,CASSMGQGPDTQYF
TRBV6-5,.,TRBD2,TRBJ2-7,TGTGCCAGCAGTTCCCTCTTGGGGGGGGGTTACGAGCAGTACTTC,CASSSLLGGGYEQYF
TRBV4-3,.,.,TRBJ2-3,TGCGCCAGCAGCCAAGAAAGGGGCCTTCTCACAGATACGCAGTATTTT,CASSQERGLLTDTQYF
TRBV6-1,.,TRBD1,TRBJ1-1,TGTGCCAGCAGACCGACAGGGACCACTGAAGCTTTCTTT,CASRPTGTTEAFF
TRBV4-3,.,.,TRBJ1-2,TGCGCCAGCAGCCAGTGGGGCTCCGGCAGGGTGCCATATGGCTACACCTTC,CASSQWGSGRVPYGYTF
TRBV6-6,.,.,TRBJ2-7,TGTGCCAGCACCGAAGGCGGGGTAGGGCAGTACTTC,CASTEGGVGQYF
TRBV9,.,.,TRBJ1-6,TGTGCCAGCAGCGTAGGCAGGGCGGGAGGTTCACCCCTCCACTTT,CASSVGRAGGSPLHF
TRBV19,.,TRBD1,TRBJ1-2,TGTGCCAGTAGTACCCGGGACAGGGAGAGGAGCTATGGCTACACCTTC,CASSTRDRERSYGYTF
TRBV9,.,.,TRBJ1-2,TGTGCCAGCAGCCTAGCCCATTCAGATGGCTACACCTTC,CASSLAHSDGYTF